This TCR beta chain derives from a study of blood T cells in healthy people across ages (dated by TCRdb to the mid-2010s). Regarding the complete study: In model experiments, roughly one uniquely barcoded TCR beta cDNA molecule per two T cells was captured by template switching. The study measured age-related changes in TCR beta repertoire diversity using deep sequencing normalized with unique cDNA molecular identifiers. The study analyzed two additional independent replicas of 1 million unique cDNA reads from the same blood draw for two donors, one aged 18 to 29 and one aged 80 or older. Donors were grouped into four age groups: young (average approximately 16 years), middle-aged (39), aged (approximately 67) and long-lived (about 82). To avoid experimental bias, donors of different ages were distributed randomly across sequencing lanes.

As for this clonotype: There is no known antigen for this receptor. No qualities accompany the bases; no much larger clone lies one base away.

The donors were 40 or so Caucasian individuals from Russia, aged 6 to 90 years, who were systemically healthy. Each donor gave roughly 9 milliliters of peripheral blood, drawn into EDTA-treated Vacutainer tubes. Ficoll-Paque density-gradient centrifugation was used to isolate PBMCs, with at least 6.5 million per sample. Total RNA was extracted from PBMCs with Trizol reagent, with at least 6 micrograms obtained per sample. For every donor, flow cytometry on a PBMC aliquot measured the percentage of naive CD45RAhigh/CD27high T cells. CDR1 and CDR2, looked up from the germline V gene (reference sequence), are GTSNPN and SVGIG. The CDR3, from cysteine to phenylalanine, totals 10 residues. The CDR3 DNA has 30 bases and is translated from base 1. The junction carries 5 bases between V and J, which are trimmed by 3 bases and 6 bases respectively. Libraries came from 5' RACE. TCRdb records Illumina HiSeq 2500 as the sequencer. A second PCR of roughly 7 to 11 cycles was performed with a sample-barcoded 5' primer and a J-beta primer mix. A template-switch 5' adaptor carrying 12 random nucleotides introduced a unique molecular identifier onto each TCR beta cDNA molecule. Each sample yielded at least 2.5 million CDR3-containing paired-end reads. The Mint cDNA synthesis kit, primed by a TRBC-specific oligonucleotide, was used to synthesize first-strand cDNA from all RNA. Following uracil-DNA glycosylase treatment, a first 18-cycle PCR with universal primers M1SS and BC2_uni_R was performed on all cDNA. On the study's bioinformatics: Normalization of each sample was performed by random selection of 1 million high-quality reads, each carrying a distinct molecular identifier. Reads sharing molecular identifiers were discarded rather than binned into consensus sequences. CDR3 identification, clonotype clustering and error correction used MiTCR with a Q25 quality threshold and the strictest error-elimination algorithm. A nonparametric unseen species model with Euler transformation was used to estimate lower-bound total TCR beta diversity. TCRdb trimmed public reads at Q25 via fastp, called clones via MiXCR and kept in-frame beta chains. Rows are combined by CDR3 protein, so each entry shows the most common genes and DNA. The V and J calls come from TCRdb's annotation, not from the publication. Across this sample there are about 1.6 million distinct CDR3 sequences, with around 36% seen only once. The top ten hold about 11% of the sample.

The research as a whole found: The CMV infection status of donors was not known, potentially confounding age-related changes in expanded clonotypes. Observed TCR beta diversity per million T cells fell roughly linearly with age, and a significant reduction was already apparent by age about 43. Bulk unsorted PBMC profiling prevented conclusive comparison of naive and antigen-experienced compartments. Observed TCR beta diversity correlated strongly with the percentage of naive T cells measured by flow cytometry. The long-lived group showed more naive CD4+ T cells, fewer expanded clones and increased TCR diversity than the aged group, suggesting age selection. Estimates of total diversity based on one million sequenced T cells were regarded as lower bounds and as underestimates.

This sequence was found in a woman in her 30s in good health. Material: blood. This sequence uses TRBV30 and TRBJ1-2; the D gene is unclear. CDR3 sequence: CAWRSHGYTF. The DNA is TGTGCCTGGAGATCGCATGGCTACACCTTC.